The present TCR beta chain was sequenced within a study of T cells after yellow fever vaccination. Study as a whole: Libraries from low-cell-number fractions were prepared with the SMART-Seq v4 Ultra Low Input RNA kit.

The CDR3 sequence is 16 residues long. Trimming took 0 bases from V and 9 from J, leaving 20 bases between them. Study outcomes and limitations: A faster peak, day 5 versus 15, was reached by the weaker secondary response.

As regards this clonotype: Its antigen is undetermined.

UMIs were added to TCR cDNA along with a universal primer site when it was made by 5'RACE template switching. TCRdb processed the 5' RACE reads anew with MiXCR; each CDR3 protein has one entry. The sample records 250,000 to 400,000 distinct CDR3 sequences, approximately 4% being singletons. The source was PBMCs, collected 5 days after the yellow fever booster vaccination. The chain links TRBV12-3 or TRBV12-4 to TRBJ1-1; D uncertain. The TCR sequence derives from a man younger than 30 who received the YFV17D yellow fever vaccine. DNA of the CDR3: TGTGCCAGCAGTTTAGCGCCCGGAGTGGGTAAGGTTAAAGCTTTCTTT. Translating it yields CASSLAPGVGKVKAFF.